Listed below are T cell receptor beta chains from one sample, sequenced in a study of CD8+ T cells in alopecia areata. TCRdb's copy holds only in-frame clones and misses some; the assay was immunoSEQ multiplex PCR. The sample consists of 110,000 to 150,000 clones, roughly 62% of them appearing once. The sample was CD4+ T cells sorted from blood, taken at week 0. The source is a human donor with alopecia areata. Both conserved end residues are part of each CDR3. D genes are given only for firm matches. Size values are once, few and many counts, or a class for expanded clones, and some rows have none.

>NA|TRBJ1-3|many|TRBV5-1
TGCGCCAGCAGCTTTATACCCACGGTCGACTCTGGAAACACCATATATTTT
CASSFIPTVDSGNTIYF
>NA|TRBJ1-1|NA|TRBV27
TGTGCCAGCAGTCCCCAATCGGTGAACACTGAAGCTTTCTTT
CASSPQSVNTEAFF
>NA|TRBJ2-7|NA|TRBV10-3
TGTGCCACCAGAACAGGCCCTTTCTCCTACGAGCAGTACTTC
CATRTGPFSYEQYF
>TRBD2|TRBJ2-1|NA|TRBV29-1
TGCATCGCAGGGCTAGCGGGGAGGAATGAGCAGTTCTTC
CIAGLAGRNEQFF
>NA|TRBJ1-5|NA|TRBV30
TGTGCCTGGGGTGCAGGAACAAACAATCAGCCCCAGCATTTT
CAWGAGTNNQPQHF
>NA|TRBJ1-5|NA|TRBV27
TGTGCCAGCAGTTTAACCAGGGGACAGCCCCAGCATTTT
CASSLTRGQPQHF
>NA|TRBJ2-5|NA|TRBV30
TGTGCCTGGGGGGGGCAAGAGACCCAGTACTTC
CAWGGQETQYF
>NA|TRBJ1-2|NA|TRBV30
TGTGCCTGGAGTGGGGGTCTAGCGCCTGCCGTCGGAGGATATGGCTACACCTTC
CAWSGGLAPAVGGYGYTF
>TRBD2|TRBJ2-3|NA|TRBV10-3
TGTGCCATCAGTGCGGGACTAGCGGCCACAGATACGCAGTATTTT
CAISAGLAATDTQYF
>TRBD1|TRBJ1-2|NA|TRBV5-1
TGCGCCAGCAGCTGGACAGGGAATGGCTACACCTTC
CASSWTGNGYTF
>NA|TRBJ2-4|NA|TRBV23-1
TGCGCCAGCAGTCGTCCGGGACTCCATCTAGCCAAAAACATTCAGTACTTC
CASSRPGLHLAKNIQYF
>NA|TRBJ2-2|NA|TRBV30
TGTGCCTGGGGGGGAGCAAAAACCACCGGGGAGCTGTTTTTT
CAWGGAKTTGELFF
>NA|TRBJ1-5|NA|TRBV19
TGTGCCAGTAGGCCGCTGAGGGGTAGGAGCAATCAGCCCCAGCATTTT
CASRPLRGRSNQPQHF
>NA|TRBJ1-6|few|TRBV29-1
TGCAGCGGTGCGGTTTGGAGCTCCTATAATTCACCCCTCCACTTT
CSGAVWSSYNSPLHF
>NA|TRBJ2-5|NA|TRBV29-1
TGCAGCGCCAGGGCCCTCGGAGAGACCCAGTACTTC
CSARALGETQYF
>NA|TRBJ1-5|NA|TRBV29-1
TGCAGCGTTGGTCTGGGTTATAGCAATCAGCCCCAGCATTTT
CSVGLGYSNQPQHF
>NA|TRBJ2-3|NA|TRBV6-4
TGTGCCAGCAGATCCAATACGCAGTATTTT
CASRSNTQYF